The source of this T cell receptor beta chain is a study of shared clonotypes between healthy human individuals. Study outcomes and limitations: In a few donors, about 5% of naive CD4 clonotypes appeared in common.

Losses at the gene ends were 3 bases for V and 3 bases for J; bases not matched to a gene: 1. This CDR3 is built from 14 residues. CDR1 and CDR2 (germline): SGDLS, YYNGEE. As concerns this clone: Its specificity is not known. A much bigger clone sits one base away, suggesting this may be a read error.

This table comes from immunoSEQ multiplex PCR, and its TCRdb copy is limited to in-frame clones, with some not included. The sample has 900,000 to 1,200,000 clones; 75% to 80% are singletons. The sample comprised memory CD4+ T cells from PBMCs. The subset was: CD45RA-negative fraction. The sequence derives from a man between 18 and 29 years old in good health. Some clones in this sample may be carry-over from other donors' samples. The V call is TRBV9, the J call TRBJ1-5; TRBD1 agrees at 9 bases. In DNA form, the CDR3 reads TGTGCCAGCAGCGGGACAGGGGCCAATCAGCCCCAGCATTTT. Translated, it gives CASSGTGANQPQHF.